A single sample is the source of the 13 T cell receptor beta chains below, sequenced in a study of Ad26.COV2.S vaccination and SARS-CoV-2 variants. The repertoire was sequenced with immunoSEQ multiplex PCR; TCRdb's copy has only in-frame clones and lacks some. Found here are roughly 380,000 clones, about 85% of them singletons; the top ten hold roughly 3.3%. Treatment denoted: roughly 19 received Ad26.COV2.S at low or high dose, single or two shots; about five received placebo; per-sample allocation not given. It was on day 63 after the first vaccine or placebo injection that samples were taken. The source was peripheral blood, collected in a trial of Ad26.COV2.S vaccine versus placebo. The receptors stem from a person aged 18-60 years who received the Ad26.COV2.S COVID-19 vaccine or a placebo.

CDR3 nucleotides: TGTGCCAGCAGCTTACCAGGAAACACTGAAGCTTTCTTT. Protein sequence: CASSLPGNTEAFF. The chain uses TRBV5-4 and TRBJ1-1, with unresolved D. CDR1 is SGHNT and CDR2 is YYREEE in the germline V gene (reference sequence). This CDR3 is built from 13 residues. V lost 2 bases to trimming and J lost 2 bases, with 7 bases between them.

This chain connects TRBV3-1 (or the pseudogene TRBV3-2) to TRBJ2-7; 8 nucleotides align to TRBD1. The germline gives CDR1 LGHDT, CDR2 YNNKEL (reference sequence). After removal of 4 bases from V and 7 bases from J, the junction contained 15 bases not matched to a gene. The CDR3 sequence is 16 residues long. This CDR3 reads CASSPGVGQGPQEQYF. The CDR3 DNA is TGTGCCAGCAGCCCCGGAGTCGGACAGGGTCCGCAAGAGCAGTACTTC.

The V gene is TRBV19, the J gene TRBJ2-7; D not certain. The CDR3 totals 15 residues. Germline values: CDR1 LNHDA, CDR2 SQIVND (reference sequence). Between the trimmed V and J ends, which lost 6 bases and 2 bases, there was a span of 17 bases. The CDR3 reads CASRTQALEAYEQYF. The CDR3 bases are TGTGCCAGTAGGACTCAGGCCCTCGAGGCCTACGAGCAGTACTTC. Full variable domain (outside the CDR3, taken from reference TRBV19 and TRBJ2-7): DGGITQSPKYLFRKEGQNVTLSCEQNLNHDAMYWYRQDPGQGLRLIYYSQIVNDFQKGDIAEGYSVSREKKESFPLTVTSAQKNPTAFYLCASRTQALEAYEQYFGPGTRLTVT.

The gene calls are TRBV6-2 or TRBV6-3 and TRBJ1-5; D is ambiguous. The germline V gene has CDR1 MNHEY and CDR2 SVGEGT. This CDR3 contains 15 residues. V shed 2 bases and J shed 7 bases, with 15 bases lying between them. The CDR3 region has the DNA TGTGCCAGCAGTTACACCTGGGGTTTGGGACAGCCCCAGCATTTT. Its translation: CASSYTWGLGQPQHF.

The chain has TRBV6-5 and TRBJ1-6, with 11 bases that match TRBD1. The trim removed 4 bases at V and 8 bases at J, leaving 4 bases unmatched. Germline lookup yields CDR1 MNHEY and CDR2 SVGAGI. The CDR3 runs 15 residues. The CDR3 region is CASSSGTGGYSPLHF. The DNA for the CDR3 is TGTGCCAGCAGTTCCGGGACAGGGGGGTATTCACCCCTCCACTTT.

This chain connects TRBV6-5 to TRBJ2-7; D may be TRBD1 or TRBD2 (6 bases each). This CDR3 spans 15 amino acids. Germline V gives CDR1 MNHEY, CDR2 SVGAGI. Trimming pared 0 bases from V and 5 bases from J, leaving 14 bases between. The CDR3 reads CASSYSKVGGDEQYF. CDR3 coding DNA: TGTGCCAGCAGTTACTCGAAGGTCGGGGGCGACGAGCAGTACTTC.

V gene TRBV29-1 combines with J gene TRBJ1-2; D unresolved. The germline V gene encodes CDR1 SQVTM and CDR2 ANQGSEA. V gave up 7 bases and J gave up 4 bases, with 10 bases separating them. This CDR3 is 11 amino acids long. The CDR3 spells CSAEVLYGYTF. The CDR3 DNA sequence: TGCAGCGCCGAAGTTCTCTATGGCTACACCTTC.

The CDR3 region is CASSYQLAGTLTGELFF. CDR3 in DNA: TGTGCCAGCAGCTACCAACTAGCGGGGACGCTCACCGGGGAGCTGTTTTTT. The chain is built from TRBV7-8 and TRBJ2-2; 10 positions match TRBD2. Per the germline V gene, CDR1 is SGHVS and CDR2 is FQNEAQ. Trimming removed 4 bases from V and 4 bases from J; junction bases left unmatched: 9. This CDR3 has 17 amino acids.

The V gene is TRBV7-9, the J gene TRBJ2-7; D is uncertain. V was cut by 5 bases and J by 6 bases, with 8 bases left in between. Per germline, CDR1 SEHNR and CDR2 FQNEAQ (reference sequence). This CDR3 is 11 amino acids long. CDR3 in DNA: TGTGCCAGCAGCAATGCAGGCGAGCAGTACTTC. Its translation is CASSNAGEQYF.

This chain uses TRBV19 with TRBJ2-1; 9 nucleotides line up with TRBD1. CDR3 length: 19 amino acids. J was trimmed by 8 bases and V by 3 bases; bases with no gene match: 20. The germline CDR1 and CDR2 sequences are LNHDA and SQIVND (reference sequence). The chain's CDR3 is CASSILLPPGQGYWYEQFF. The CDR3, as DNA: TGTGCCAGTAGTATCCTATTACCGCCGGGACAGGGCTACTGGTATGAGCAGTTCTTC.

The genes are TRBV27 and TRBJ2-7; a weak D match, TRBD2 (5 bases). The CDR3 contains 14 residues. V lost 5 bases and J lost 6, with 17 bases in between. Germline V CDR1 and CDR2: MNHEY, SMNVEV (reference sequence). This chain's CDR3 is CASSPLAGPFEQYF. The DNA for the CDR3 is TGTGCCAGCAGTCCCCTTGCGGGTCCGTTCGAGCAGTACTTC.

The gene calls are TRBV6-5 and TRBJ2-3; D gene uncertain. Germline V gene sequence: CDR1 MNHEY, CDR2 SVGAGI. The V end lost 2 bases, the J end lost 2 bases, and 8 bases lay between the germline ends. The CDR3 has 14 amino acids. CDR3 loop: CASSYKHYTDTQYF. The DNA of the CDR3 is TGTGCCAGCAGTTACAAACATTACACAGATACGCAGTATTTT.

This chain uses TRBV7-9 with TRBJ2-7; D call uncertain. There are 12 residues in the CDR3. V lost 1 base and J 2 bases, leaving 3 bases between the germline ends. The V gene's germline CDR1 is SEHNR and CDR2 FQNEAQ (reference sequence). The CDR3 nucleotides are TGTGCCAGCAGCTTAGTAGCCTACGAGCAGTACTTC. It encodes CASSLVAYEQYF.